This T cell receptor (beta chain) derives from a study of cytomegalovirus exposure and HLA in healthy donors (dated 2017 in TCRdb). Study-level background: An earlier analysis of approximately 550 of the donors reported 276 Gb of sequence data and more than 90 million unique TCR beta sequences from about 180 million T cells. An early release covering about 600 HLA-typed donors comprised 300 to 350 gigabases of sequencing data and about 90 million unique TCR sequences. Of the roughly 400 genotyped donors, about 80% fell in the genetic ancestry cluster associated with self-reported Caucasian donors. The study aimed to test whether cataloging public T cell receptors could reveal signatures of past pathogen exposure. Using immunosequencing, the study profiled T cell repertoires from 500 to 800 subjects and related those repertoires to cytomegalovirus serostatus. In addition to the first cohort of 666 subjects, a separate validation cohort of approximately 120 different subjects was used. High-throughput TCR immunosequencing, statistical association of individual TCRs with disease status, and machine learning were combined to predict cytomegalovirus infection status. In a later analysis, previously published TCR beta repertoires from 666 donors were re-analyzed and high-resolution HLA genotyping was added so that TCR occurrence patterns could be studied. Rather than using new phenotypic data, the later analysis identified candidate immune exposures from TCR beta sequences and from how often those sequences occurred across donors. An earlier analysis of 500 to 750 of the donors applied high-throughput TCR beta sequencing to assess whether each TCR beta V gene segment acted as functional or pseudogenic. Donor age, sex, ethnicity and CMV serostatus were compiled alongside the repertoire data. In a later genetic analysis, genome-wide SNP genotypes for about three fifths of the 666 donors were used, and that subset was treated as a discovery cohort. All discovery cohort repertoires had been generated on a single sequencing platform. Both class I and class II loci were covered by HLA typing, at four-digit resolution. The number of typed donors differed by locus: about 629-640 for A, B, C, DRB1 and DQB1; some 500 for DQA1; around 610 for DPA1; and around 490 for DPB1. Several DR-DQ haplotypes were handled as single units for association and clustering, since linkage in the cohort was strong. Among a few hundred genotyped donors of the cohort, an average of about 240,000 unique TCR beta nucleotide sequences were sequenced per donor, roughly a sixth of them non-productive.

This clone was observed once. Its antigen remains unidentified. No base-level quality is on record; no much larger clone is a single base apart. The protocol used for the library was the immunoSEQ multiplex PCR assay. A mixture of 60 forward primers for TCR Vbeta segments and 13 reverse primers for TCR Jbeta segments was used in the multiplex PCR. A multiplex PCR assay on genomic DNA amplified the CDR3 region of rearranged TCR beta genes. The amplified TCR beta libraries were sequenced on the Illumina HiSeq System as 87-base-pair reads. In the source study's methods: In a later analysis, some 80 million unique TCR beta chains were counted across the approximately 670 repertoires, and roughly 10 million of these chains were shared by at least two donors. Raw reads were error-corrected and collapsed into unique sequences by a nearest-neighbor algorithm in which closely related sequences were merged to remove PCR and sequencing errors. V, D and J gene segments were assigned by aligning CDR3 sequences to IMGT reference sequences. For a sequence to be retained, at least a six-nucleotide match to both a V gene segment and a J gene segment was required. A rearrangement counted as productive if the CDR3 had no stop codons and remained in frame with V and J, and every other rearrangement counted as non-productive. Following IMGT convention, CDR3 was defined as the stretch from the second conserved V-encoded cysteine to the conserved J-encoded phenylalanine. The earlier analysis of about 530 of the donors excluded any sequence lacking an unambiguous match to a single V gene segment. An earlier analysis of under 750 of the donors called V segments functional above 56.7% productive rearrangements and segregating when the between-donor standard deviation exceeded 5%. A statistical classification framework was built for diagnosing cytomegalovirus status from the catalog of TCR beta chain sequences. In a later analysis, V and J genes were assigned by comparing TCR nucleotide sequences against IMGT/GENE-DB human TR gene sequences. In a later analysis, CDR3 sequences and most-parsimonious VDJ recombination scenarios were assigned using the TCRdist pipeline. In a later analysis, each TCR beta chain was defined by its CDR3 amino acid sequence together with its V-gene family, and reads without a unique V-gene family were excluded. To address suspected cross-contamination and a sequencing artifact, a later analysis removed some 620 highly shared, low-generation-probability nucleotide sequences. In a later analysis, a clonal expansion index was calculated for each public chain from normalized within-repertoire ranks of inferred template counts. A later analysis computed generation probabilities with a VDJ recombination model fitted to out-of-frame rearrangements, and checked the results against IGoR. A later analysis scored TCR-TCR, TCR-HLA and TCR-CMV co-occurrence with hypergeometric tests, applying a repertoire-size bias correction to TCR pairs. In a later analysis, false discovery rates were estimated by permuting HLA or CMV assignments 20 times. A later analysis grouped co-occurring TCRs with DBSCAN, adding TCRdist sequence similarity when clustering within HLA-allele-positive subsets. For co-occurrence clustering, repertoires with fewer than 30,000 or more than 120,000 public chains were excluded, along with roughly five repertoires with anomalous nucleotide sharing. TCRdb limited this immuneACCESS table to in-frame rearrangements with V and J called. A share of clones is missing; checked studies link under half to unresolved V genes, and the rest is unexplained. V and J calls and clone size are copied from that table; D and trimming were computed from the DNA. This sample gives over 100,000 clones in total; roughly 80% of them show up just once. The ten top clones hold less than 3.5% of the sample.

Beyond this particular receptor, the publication reports: A later analysis found that HLA-associated TCR beta chains were more clonally expanded and had lower generation probabilities than equally common non-associated chains. For the cohort, immune exposure information was limited to CMV serostatus. In vitro tests confirmed that a few of the cytomegalovirus-associated TCR beta chains recognize cytomegalovirus antigens. Roughly uniform sequencing depth across donors was assumed in presence/absence analyses, although this assumption may not hold. The earlier analysis of 587 of the donors excluded some 15 rarely observed V segments, including chromosome 9 orphons, because counts were too low. Only TCR beta chains were sequenced in this cohort, and the absence of alpha or paired-chain data limited detectable features. When HLA alleles, especially DR and DQ, strongly co-occurred, attributing TCR associations to individual alleles was difficult. In a later analysis, several top co-occurrence clusters were reported to appear linked to parvovirus B19, influenza, CMV and Epstein-Barr virus. In a later genetic analysis, fewer N-insertions in productive TCRs were reported among donors in an Asian-associated ancestry cluster than the roughly 700-donor mean. In an earlier analysis of about 600 of the donors, most TCR beta V segments appeared in productive rearrangements about 90% or about 30% of the time, broadly matching IMGT annotations. A further reported finding was that TCR beta sequences accurately predicted the HLA-A and HLA-B alleles for most subjects in the first cohort. A group of highly shared sequence variants was considered likely to be a technical artifact of the sequencing pipeline. In the study, 150 to 200 TCR beta chains were listed as associated with cytomegalovirus. Across donors, most TCR sequences were observed very rarely, whereas some public TCRs were present in many individuals. According to a later analysis, most CMV-associated TCR beta chains appeared to be HLA-restricted, and the HLA associations seemed to be driven largely by CMV exposure. HLA typing was unavailable for some donors at each locus, so association tests used only the typed subset. A later analysis found that TCR association rates varied across HLA loci, with DRB1 alleles showing the most associated TCRs and HLA-C alleles the fewest. The classifier was reported to diagnose cytomegalovirus status with high specificity and sensitivity in both the original and validation cohorts. Linkage disequilibrium might explain the correlated functional status among segregating V segments, but an unknown experimental factor could not be ruled out. A later analysis associated 16,951 TCR beta sequences with specific HLA alleles at a false discovery rate of 0.05. The 87-base-pair reads could not distinguish some IMGT-functional V segments, including TRBV6-2 and TRBV6-3, so those segments were excluded. The authors suggested that the approach could potentially be generalized to other disease states and immunological phenotypes. V-gene and J-gene trimming of TCR beta chains was associated with a missense DCLRE1C variant in a later genetic analysis, and the association was replicated in an independent cohort.

The CDR3 has 14 amino acids, counting the end cysteine and phenylalanine. Of all the DNA, just the CDR3 is kept, 42 bases in frame from base 1. Looking up the germline V gene (reference sequence) yields CDR1 PRHDT and CDR2 FYEKMQ. Trimming removed 5 bases from V and 10 bases from J, leaving 15 bases between the germline ends. The cohort comprised several hundred healthy bone marrow donors. At the time of sampling, every cohort member was nominally healthy, though immune exposures that went unrecorded were likely present. The donor tested CMV seronegative and was one of the 352 seronegative cohort members. Each donor provided a peripheral blood sample, and peripheral blood mononuclear cells were used for TCR beta sequencing. The Qiagen DNeasy Blood Extraction Kit was used to extract genomic DNA from the blood cell samples.

The clonotype was recovered from a female donor in good health and CMV-seronegative. The chain uses TRBV13 and TRBJ1-6, with a tentative D gene TRBD1 over 5 matching bases. Sequencing was carried out using PBMCs. CDR3 reads: CASSVQGIISPLHF. The nucleotides are TGTGCCAGCAGCGTCCAGGGAATTATATCACCCCTCCACTTT. The CDR3 plus the reference TRBV13 and TRBJ1-6 genes for the other parts give the full variable domain: AAGVIQSPRHLIKEKRETATLKCYPIPRHDTVYWYQQGPGQDPQFLISFYEKMQSDKGSIPDRFSAQQFSDYHSELNMSSLELGDSALYFCASSVQGIISPLHFGNGTRLTVT.